The 25 T cell receptor beta chains listed next were all sequenced from one sample in a study of T cell changes during pregnancy in multiple sclerosis. Only in-frame clones appear in the TCRdb table, and some are missing; sequencing was by immunoSEQ multiplex PCR. The sample comprises 27,000 or so clones, more than 70% of which are singletons, and 7.5% to 8.5% rests with the top ten. The sample here was CD8+ T cells from peripheral blood mononuclear cells, taken in the second trimester of pregnancy. The source of these receptors is a female donor with multiple sclerosis, enrolled in a pregnancy study.

This clone was recorded only once. This sequence joins TRBV5-4 and TRBJ1-2; D ambiguous. The CDR3 contains 12 residues. Deletions cut 5 bases from V and 8 bases from J, with 13 bases between. The germline V gene encodes CDR1 SGHNT and CDR2 YYREEE (reference sequence). In DNA, the CDR3 is TGTGCCAGCAGAACCGACTCAAGAGGCTACACCTTC. It yields the protein CASRTDSRGYTF. The full variable domain, with the rest looked up from reference TRBV5-4 and TRBJ1-2, is ETGVTQSPTHLIKTRGQQVTLRCSSQSGHNTVSWYQQALGQGPQFIFQYYREEENGRGNFPPRFSGLQFPNYSSELNVNALELDDSALYLCASRTDSRGYTFGSGTRLTVV.

The CDR3 is CASSLGTDNQPQHF. For the CDR3, the DNA is TGTGCCAGCAGCTTGGGGACAGACAATCAGCCCCAGCATTTT. The V gene is TRBV5-4, the J gene TRBJ1-5; D might be TRBD1 (6 bases). The CDR3 has 14 amino acids. V was cut by 0 bases and J by 3 bases, with 7 bases left in between. Germline assignment: CDR1 SGHNT and CDR2 YYREEE (reference sequence).

This chain uses TRBV5-4 with TRBJ2-2; D is ambiguous. The V end was cut by 0 bases, the J end by 7 bases, with 7 bases between. Germline CDR1 is SGHNT and CDR2 is YYREEE (reference sequence). The CDR3 is 13 residues long. CDR3 sequence: CASSLGLNGELFF. In DNA, the CDR3 is TGTGCCAGCAGCTTGGGGCTCAACGGGGAGCTGTTTTTT.

The CDR3, as DNA: TGTGCCAGCAGCTATCCGGACAGGGGGGACTACGAGCAGTACTTC. It specifies CASSYPDRGDYEQYF. This sequence joins TRBV2 and TRBJ2-7; 10 bases line up with TRBD1. V dropped 6 bases and J dropped 3; count of bases not matched to a gene: 8. Germline lookup yields CDR1 SNHLY and CDR2 FYNNEI. The CDR3 spans 15 residues.

This clone was observed a few times. Other DNA sequences in this sample translate to the same CDR3. The chain couples TRBV7-3 to TRBJ1-1; D is perhaps TRBD1 (5 bases). Trimming removed 2 bases from V and 2 bases from J, with 6 bases in between. The CDR3 is 13 amino acids. Germline V CDR1 and CDR2: SGHTA, FQGTGA. The CDR3 bases are TGTGCCAGCAGCTTAGGACAAAACACTGAAGCTTTCTTT. Translated, it gives CASSLGQNTEAFF.

This rearrangement joins TRBV6-1 to TRBJ2-2; D unresolved. Trimming stripped 6 bases from V and 3 bases from J, with 11 bases between. Germline CDR1 reads MNHNS; CDR2 reads SASEGT. This CDR3 has 14 amino acids. The CDR3 DNA reads TGTGCCAGCAGCGAGCTGATAGACACCGGGGAGCTGTTTTTT. Amino acid sequence: CASSELIDTGELFF.

The V call is TRBV7-9, the J call TRBJ2-6; D remains unclear. Trimming took off 6 bases at V and 1 base at J, with 7 bases between the two ends. Germline loops: CDR1 SEHNR, CDR2 FQNEAQ (reference sequence). This CDR3 has 14 residues. CDR3 sequence (DNA): TGTGCCAGCAGTTCCGTATCTGGGGCCAACGTCCTGACTTTC. It encodes CASSSVSGANVLTF. Variable domain in full (rest from reference TRBV7-9 and TRBJ2-6): DTGVSQNPRHKITKRGQNVTFRCDPISEHNRLYWYRQTLGQGPEFLTYFQNEAQLEKSRLLSDRFSAERPKGSFSTLEIQRTEQGDSAMYLCASSSVSGANVLTFGAGSRLTVL.

The genes are TRBV7-6 and TRBJ1-1; 7 bases fit TRBD1. Germline CDR1 reads SGHVS; CDR2 reads FNYEAQ. The CDR3 sequence is 14 residues long. Trimming took 1 base from V and 4 from J; bases not matched to a gene: 3. As DNA, the CDR3 is TGTGCCAGCAGCTTAGAGGGGGCTGTCACTGAAGCTTTCTTT. Translating it yields CASSLEGAVTEAFF.

This sequence joins TRBV5-1 and TRBJ2-7, with 7 bases identical to TRBD1. Trimming cost V 4 bases and J 3 bases; bases outside gene matches: 4. This CDR3 contains 13 residues. Germline CDR1 SGHRS, CDR2 YFSETQ. CDR3 protein: CASSKTGNYEQYF. The CDR3 bases are TGCGCCAGCAGCAAGACAGGGAACTACGAGCAGTACTTC.

In its sample, this clone was seen once. V and J are TRBV7-9 and TRBJ1-1; no definite D call. Trimming took off 7 bases at V and 7 bases at J, with 16 bases between the two ends. Germline CDR1 is SEHNR and CDR2 is FQNEAQ (reference sequence). The CDR3 sequence is 13 residues long. CDR3 protein: CASNLLRQVEAFF. For the CDR3, the DNA is TGTGCCAGCAACCTACTCCGCCAGGTTGAAGCTTTCTTT.

The V gene is TRBV27, the J gene TRBJ2-7, with 12 bases identical to TRBD1. CDR3 size: 17 residues. Germline V gene data show CDR1 as MNHEY and CDR2 as SMNVEV (reference sequence). With V trimmed by 5 bases and J by 4 bases, 12 bases remained unmatched. CDR3 nucleotides: TGTGCCAGCAGTCCGGGGTTGGGGACAGGGGGCCGGTACGAGCAGTACTTC. Its protein is CASSPGLGTGGRYEQYF.

V usage is TRBV10-3 and J usage is TRBJ2-2, with 7 bases fitting TRBD1. CDR3 size: 16 residues. V lost 3 bases, J lost 0 bases, and 4 bases stayed unmatched. The germline gives CDR1 ENHRY, CDR2 SYGVKD. CDR3 loop: CAISDQGVTNTGELFF. The DNA of the CDR3 is TGTGCCATCAGTGACCAGGGGGTAACGAACACCGGGGAGCTGTTTTTT.

The V and J genes are TRBV30 and TRBJ1-1; D is unresolved. In germline, CDR1 is GTSNPN, CDR2 SVGIG (reference sequence). V was shortened by 0 bases and J by 5 bases, with 16 bases between the two germline ends. The CDR3 spans 15 residues. The CDR3 coding sequence is TGTGCCTGGAGTGTAGATTGGGCTAGCGGGACTGAAGCTTTCTTT. It yields the protein CAWSVDWASGTEAFF.

This chain joins TRBV11-2 and TRBJ1-6; D possibly corresponds to TRBD1 (6 bases). The germline V gene has CDR1 SGHAT and CDR2 FQNNGV. The CDR3 is 16 amino acids. The V end was cut by 5 bases, the J end by 8 bases, with 19 bases between. The CDR3 spells CASSKHGGAWYSPLHF. CDR3 DNA sequence: TGTGCCAGCAGCAAACATGGGGGCGCTTGGTATTCACCCCTCCACTTT. Supplemented by reference TRBV11-2 and TRBJ1-6, the full variable domain reads EAGVAQSPRYKIIEKRQSVAFWCNPISGHATLYWYQQILGQGPKLLIQFQNNGVVDDSQLPKDRFSAERLKGVDSTLKIQPAKLEDSAVYLCASSKHGGAWYSPLHFGNGTRLTVT.

The chain combines TRBV29-1 with TRBJ1-2; D gene uncertain. Trimming removed 3 bases at V and 8 bases at J, with 13 bases between. This CDR3 has 12 amino acids. The germline V gene encodes CDR1 SQVTM and CDR2 ANQGSEA. The DNA of the CDR3 is TGCAGCGTTGACCCGCGGACTGGAGGCTACACCTTC. It specifies CSVDPRTGGYTF. The full variable domain, rest sourced from reference TRBV29-1 and TRBJ1-2, is SAVISQKPSRDICQRGTSLTIQCQVDSQVTMMFWYRQQPGQSLTLIATANQGSEATYESGFVIDKFPISRPNLTFSTLTVSNMSPEDSSIYLCSVDPRTGGYTFGSGTRLTVV.

This sequence joins TRBV6-5 and TRBJ2-3; D might be TRBD1 (6 bases). There are 15 residues in the CDR3. In germline, CDR1 is MNHEY, CDR2 SVGAGI. V lost 4 bases and J lost 5, with 16 bases in between. Here the CDR3 DNA reads TGTGCCAGCAGTTGGACGGTGGGGGCGGAAGATACGCAGTATTTT. As protein: CASSWTVGAEDTQYF.

The V gene is TRBV6-6, the J gene TRBJ1-1; D unclear. V dropped 5 bases and J dropped 2 bases, with 3 bases sitting between them. CDR3 length: 11 residues. In germline, CDR1 is MNHNY, CDR2 SVGAGI (reference sequence). CDR3 in DNA: TGTGCCAGCAGTCATAACACTGAAGCTTTCTTT. As protein: CASSHNTEAFF.

Note on this clone: One junction end disagrees with the germline gene, perhaps due to a read error. The V and J genes are TRBV6-5 and TRBJ2-5; 7 bases are a match to TRBD2. The CDR3 spans 15 residues. Germline CDR1 reads MNHEY; CDR2 reads SVGAGI. The CDR3 DNA follows: TGTGCCAGCAGTTACGTAACTAGCGTGGGAGAGGCCCAGTACTTC. Protein sequence: CASSYVTSVGEAQYF.

The rearrangement joins TRBV4-2 to TRBJ2-3, with a possible D match to TRBD2 (5 bases). CDR3 length: 15 residues. With 0 bases removed from V and 6 bases from J, the gap between germline ends came to 13 bases. The germline V gene encodes CDR1 LGHNA and CDR2 YNFKEQ. The CDR3 region is CASSQEVGGSDTQYF. The CDR3 DNA reads as TGTGCCAGCAGCCAAGAAGTCGGCGGGTCTGATACGCAGTATTTT.

The chain links TRBV16 to TRBJ2-7; 7 bases are a match to TRBD2. V trimming: 0 bases; J trimming: 3 bases; junction bases outside the gene matches: 14. This CDR3 has 18 amino acids. Germline lookup yields CDR1 KGHSY and CDR2 FQNENV. The CDR3 loop is CASSQSSSGGGENYEQYF. The CDR3 region has the DNA TGTGCCAGCAGCCAATCGAGTTCGGGGGGAGGTGAAAACTACGAGCAGTACTTC. Filled out from reference TRBV16 and TRBJ2-7, the complete variable domain reads GEEVAQTPKHLVRGEGQKAKLYCAPIKGHSYVFWYQQVLKNEFKFLISFQNENVFDETGMPKERFSAKCLPNSPCSLEIQATKLEDSAVYFCASSQSSSGGGENYEQYFGPGTRLTVT.

The rearrangement links TRBV4-3 to TRBJ1-3; D might be TRBD1 (5 bases). The V and J ends lost 4 bases and 8 bases respectively, with 18 bases between them. Germline lookup yields CDR1 LGHNA and CDR2 YSLEER. This CDR3 spans 15 amino acids. CDR3 sequence: CASSRMQGSEDTIYF. Here the CDR3 DNA reads TGCGCCAGCAGCCGCATGCAGGGTTCGGAAGACACCATATATTTT.

This clone was counted a single time. The chain employs TRBV6-4 and TRBJ2-2; possibly TRBD1 for D (5 bases). Germline assignment: CDR1 MRHNA and CDR2 SNTAGT. V lost 2 bases, J lost 2 bases, and 6 bases lay in between. The CDR3 is made up of 14 amino acids. The CDR3 here is CASSDRGNTGELFF. As DNA, the CDR3 is TGTGCCAGCAGTGACAGGGGAAACACCGGGGAGCTGTTTTTT.

The DNA for the CDR3 is TGTGCCAGTAGTTTCCCGGACTACCCTTGGACCCAGTACTTC. This gives the protein CASSFPDYPWTQYF. The chain employs TRBV19 and TRBJ2-5, with D tentatively TRBD2 (6 bases). The CDR3 consists of 14 residues. Germline CDR1 is LNHDA and CDR2 is SQIVND (reference sequence). Between the trimmed V and J ends, which lost 5 bases and 7 bases, there was a span of 17 bases.

The chain links TRBV11-2 to TRBJ1-1, with 9 bases lining up with TRBD1. V was clipped by 1 base and J by 1 base; unmatched bases: 7. Germline values: CDR1 SGHAT, CDR2 FQNNGV. This CDR3 region has 17 residues. The DNA for the CDR3 is TGTGCCAGCAGCTTAGGTGGACAGGGGACGGGGAACACTGAAGCTTTCTTT. Amino acid sequence: CASSLGGQGTGNTEAFF.

The rearrangement links TRBV10-3 to TRBJ2-7; D uncertain. Germline V gene lookup returns CDR1 ENHRY and CDR2 SYGVKD. There are 13 residues in the CDR3. V shed 7 bases and J shed 0 bases, with 10 bases lying between them. The CDR3 bases are TGTGCCATCACTCCTACCGACTCCTACGAGCAGTACTTC. It codes for CAITPTDSYEQYF.